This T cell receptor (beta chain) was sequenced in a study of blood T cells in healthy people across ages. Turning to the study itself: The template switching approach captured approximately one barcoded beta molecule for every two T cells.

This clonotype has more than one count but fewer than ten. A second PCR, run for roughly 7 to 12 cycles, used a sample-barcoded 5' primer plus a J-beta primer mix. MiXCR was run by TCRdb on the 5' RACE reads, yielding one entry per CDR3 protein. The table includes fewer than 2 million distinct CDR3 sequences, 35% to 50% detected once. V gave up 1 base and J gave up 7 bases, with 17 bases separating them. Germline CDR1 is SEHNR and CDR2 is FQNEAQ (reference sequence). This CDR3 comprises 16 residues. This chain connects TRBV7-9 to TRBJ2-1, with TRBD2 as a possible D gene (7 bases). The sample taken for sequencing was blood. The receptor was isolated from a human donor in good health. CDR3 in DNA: TGTGCCAGCAGCTTAGAGTGGGGGGGCCTAGCAAATGAGCAGTTCTTC. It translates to CASSLEWGGLANEQFF.